This T cell receptor (beta chain) was sequenced for a study of blood T cell repertoires in COVID-19. Study in general: The study drew acute and convalescent COVID-19 samples from the United States, Italy and Spain. T cells, B-cell-depleted T cells, or PBMCs provided the cDNA or gDNA that served as material.

Participants were aged about 18 to 90 years from approximately 23 US areas. Participants' own reports of clinical history determined their cohort assignment. The V gene lost 1 base and the J gene lost 0 bases, with 7 bases spanning the gap. Per the germline V gene, CDR1 is MNHEY and CDR2 is SVGAGI. The CDR3 has 16 amino acids. Clones were read by immunoSEQ multiplex PCR, and TCRdb kept only the in-frame ones, dropping some. This sample has 150,000 or so clones, with 81% found just once. This TCR came from a woman aged 40 to 50 with acute COVID-19. J is TRBJ2-6 and V is TRBV6-5; perhaps TRBD1 as D (5 bases). Material for sequencing was PBMCs or T cells enriched from blood (not recorded which). The CDR3 DNA reads TGTGCCAGCAGTTACTACAGGCCCTCTGGGGCCAACGTCCTGACTTTC. Protein sequence: CASSYYRPSGANVLTF.